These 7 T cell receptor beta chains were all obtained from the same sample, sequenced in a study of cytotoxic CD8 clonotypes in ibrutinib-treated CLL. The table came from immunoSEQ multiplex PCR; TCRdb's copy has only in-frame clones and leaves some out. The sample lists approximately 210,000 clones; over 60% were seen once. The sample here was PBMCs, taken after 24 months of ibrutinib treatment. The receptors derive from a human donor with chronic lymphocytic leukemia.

Here the CDR3 reads CASSVEGHPSYEQYF. The CDR3 bases are TGTGCCAGCAGCGTAGAGGGACATCCCTCCTACGAGCAGTACTTC. This chain joins TRBV9 and TRBJ2-7; tentatively, D is TRBD1 (6 bases). In germline, CDR1 is SGDLS, CDR2 YYNGEE. The germline V and J ends were trimmed by 0 bases and 0 bases, with 10 bases remaining between them. The CDR3 length is 15 residues.

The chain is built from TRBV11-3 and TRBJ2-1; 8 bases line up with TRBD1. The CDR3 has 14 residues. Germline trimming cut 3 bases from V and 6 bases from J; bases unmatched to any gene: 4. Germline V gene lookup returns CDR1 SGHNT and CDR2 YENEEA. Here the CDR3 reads CASSFGQGVNEQFF. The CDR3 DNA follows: TGTGCCAGCAGCTTTGGACAGGGTGTCAATGAGCAGTTCTTC.

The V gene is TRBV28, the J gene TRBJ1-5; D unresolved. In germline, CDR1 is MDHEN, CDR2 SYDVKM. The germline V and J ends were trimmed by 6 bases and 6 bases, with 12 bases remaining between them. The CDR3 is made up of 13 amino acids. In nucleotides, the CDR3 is TGTGCCAGCAGCGAATTGGTCTCTCAGCCCCAGCATTTT. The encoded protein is CASSELVSQPQHF.

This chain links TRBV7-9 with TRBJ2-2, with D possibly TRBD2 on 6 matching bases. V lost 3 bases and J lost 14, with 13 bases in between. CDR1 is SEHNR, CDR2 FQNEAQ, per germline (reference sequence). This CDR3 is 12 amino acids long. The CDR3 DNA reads TGTGCCAGCAGCTTGGGGACTCCCCAACTGTTTTTT. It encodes CASSLGTPQLFF. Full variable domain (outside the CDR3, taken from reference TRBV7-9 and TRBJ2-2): DTGVSQNPRHKITKRGQNVTFRCDPISEHNRLYWYRQTLGQGPEFLTYFQNEAQLEKSRLLSDRFSAERPKGSFSTLEIQRTEQGDSAMYLCASSLGTPQLFFGEGSRLTVL.

CDR3 residues: CASSPLAGVPGELFF. DNA of the CDR3: TGTGCCAGCAGCCCACTAGCGGGAGTCCCCGGGGAGCTGTTTTTT. The rearrangement uses TRBV6-5 and TRBJ2-2; TRBD2 matches at 11 bases. Trimming removed 6 bases from V and 6 bases from J; junction bases left unmatched: 6. Per germline, CDR1 MNHEY and CDR2 SVGAGI. The CDR3 is made up of 15 amino acids.

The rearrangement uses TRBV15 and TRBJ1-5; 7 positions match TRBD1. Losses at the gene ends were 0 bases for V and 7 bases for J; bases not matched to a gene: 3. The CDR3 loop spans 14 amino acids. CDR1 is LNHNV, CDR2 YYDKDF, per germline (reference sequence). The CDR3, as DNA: TGTGCCACCAGCAGAGATACAGGGGACCAGCCCCAGCATTTT. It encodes CATSRDTGDQPQHF.

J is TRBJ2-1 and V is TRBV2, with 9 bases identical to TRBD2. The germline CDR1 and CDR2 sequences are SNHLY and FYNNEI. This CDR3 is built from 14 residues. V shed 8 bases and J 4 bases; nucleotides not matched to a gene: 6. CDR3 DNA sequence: TGTGCCAGCGCCTGGCGGGAGGGTTACAATGAGCAGTTCTTC. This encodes CASAWREGYNEQFF.